This T cell receptor beta chain was retrieved from a study of T cell changes during pregnancy in multiple sclerosis. Repertoires were generated with immunoSEQ multiplex PCR, while TCRdb's copy carries only in-frame clones and drops some. The sample holds tens of thousands of clones, more than 70% seen once. This CDR3 comprises 13 residues. Germline V gene lookup returns CDR1 LNHDA and CDR2 SQIVND (reference sequence). Trimming pared 2 bases from V and 4 bases from J, leaving 8 bases between. Sequences were derived from CD8+ T cells from peripheral blood mononuclear cells, sampled in the first trimester of pregnancy. The sequence was obtained from a female donor with multiple sclerosis, enrolled in a pregnancy study. The chain carries TRBV19 and TRBJ1-1; the D gene is possibly TRBD1 (5 bases). The CDR3 protein is CASSILGGTEAFF. The CDR3 DNA is TGTGCCAGTAGTATATTGGGGGGCACTGAAGCTTTCTTT.